This T cell receptor beta chain was found in a study of T-cell memory formation after mild COVID-19. As for the study in general: The two donors had largely donor-specific TCR clusters.

This clonotype was found many times. Its antigen remains unidentified. The junction departs from the called germline gene at one end, perhaps through a read error. Study-wide findings and caveats: CM and EM subsets held most contracting CD4+ clones; EMRA held CD8+ ones.

Germline CDR1 reads KGHSH; CDR2 reads LQKENI. The CDR3 loop spans 13 amino acids. TCRdb re-derived calls from the 5' RACE reads in MiXCR, one entry per CDR3 protein. Among 300,000 or so distinct CDR3 sequences, 15% to 20% were seen once, and the ten largest hold 20% to 25%. This chain joins TRBV18 and TRBJ2-2, with D maybe TRBD1 (5 bases). The receptor comes from a man aged 18 to 30 who had mild COVID-19 (a few samples of this study predate the infection). Cell type and time point are not known. The sequencing input was PBMCs or a T cell subset sorted from them (not recorded which). CDR3 loop: CASSPQGTGELFF. In nucleotides, the CDR3 is TGCGCCAGCAGCCCCCAGGGTACCGGGGAGCTGTTTTTT.